This TCR beta chain stems from a study of blood T cell repertoires in COVID-19. Study context: Acute and convalescent COVID-19 samples came from the United States, Italy and Spain.

The method was immunoSEQ multiplex PCR; TCRdb's version includes in-frame clones alone and lacks a portion of them. Of roughly 120,000 clones in the sample, about nine tenths were seen once. This CDR3 is built from 15 residues. Losses at the gene ends were 7 bases for V and 9 bases for J; bases not matched to a gene: 11. Per the germline V gene, CDR1 is SGHAT and CDR2 is FQNNGV. V usage is TRBV11-2 and J usage is TRBJ2-1; 11 bases align to TRBD2. Sequencing was done on a sample of peripheral blood. This receptor was identified in a man aged 45-65 years with active COVID-19. CDR3 amino acids: CASKRTSGLLGEQFF. In DNA form, the CDR3 reads TGTGCCAGCAAGAGGACTAGCGGGCTTTTGGGTGAGCAGTTCTTC. Supplemented by reference TRBV11-2 and TRBJ2-1, the full variable domain reads EAGVAQSPRYKIIEKRQSVAFWCNPISGHATLYWYQQILGQGPKLLIQFQNNGVVDDSQLPKDRFSAERLKGVDSTLKIQPAKLEDSAVYLCASKRTSGLLGEQFFGPGTRLTVL.